The next 31 T cell receptor beta chains were all read from a single sample in a study of tumor-infiltrating lymphocytes in primary liver carcinoma. Taking about 18-32 mg of unsorted bulk tissue, the authors co-extracted RNA and DNA. A primer matching the constant region was used to make TCR beta cDNA from 500 to 600 ng of total RNA. The TCR beta library was amplified through three nested multiplex PCR rounds in a modified ARM-PCR procedure. TRBV1-TRBV30 forward primers and a C-beta reverse primer were used in the first two PCR rounds, which each ran for about 10 cycles. TCRdb reanalysed the multiplex PCR reads using MiXCR and keeps one entry per CDR3 protein. The sample lists some 110,000 distinct CDR3 sequences, around 60% occurring once. Sequencing input: liver tumor tissue from sampling region 3. The sample's subset: tumor region T3, left-lateral pole. These receptors came from an older woman with primary liver carcinoma and hepatitis B virus infection.

To note about this clonotype: The junction and the germline gene differ at one end; a read error may be behind it. The chain uses TRBV11-2 and TRBJ1-4, with D uncertain. Germline CDR1 SGHAT, CDR2 FQNNGV. The CDR3 extends over 13 amino acids. The CDR3, as DNA: TGTGTCAGCAGCCTCTTTCGGGATGAAAAACTGTTTTTT. This codes for CVSSLFRDEKLFF.

This clonotype was counted ten times or more. The rearrangement links TRBV5-1 to TRBJ2-5; the D is unclear. The V and J ends lost 0 bases and 5 bases respectively, with 11 bases between them. Germline values: CDR1 SGHRS, CDR2 YFSETQ. CDR3 length equals 14 residues. CDR3 loop: CASSLGTMAETQYF. Here the CDR3 DNA reads TGCGCCAGCAGCTTGGGGACCATGGCGGAGACCCAGTACTTC.

The rearrangement uses TRBV28 and TRBJ2-1; D may be TRBD2 (6 bases). From germline, CDR1 is MDHEN and CDR2 SYDVKM. CDR3 size: 13 residues. V dropped 6 bases and J dropped 8 bases, with 14 bases sitting between them. CDR3 sequence: CASSTGGRDEQFF. The CDR3 nucleotides read TGTGCCAGCAGCACCGGAGGGCGGGATGAGCAGTTCTTC.

This clonotype has only a few counts. V is TRBV11-2 and J is TRBJ2-7; the D gene is possibly TRBD2 (6 bases). This CDR3 is built from 14 residues. The germline gives CDR1 SGHAT, CDR2 FQNNGV. V shed 4 bases and J shed 2 bases, with 12 bases lying between them. CDR3 DNA sequence: TGTGCCAGCAGCTCCACCCGGGGGACCTACGAGCAGTACTTC. Its translation: CASSSTRGTYEQYF.

To note about this clonotype: The CDR3 does not end in the conserved phenylalanine or tryptophan, so this is likely a read error. The CDR3 protein is CTSNYKNTDTQYL. The CDR3 nucleotides are TGTACCAGCAACTACAAAAACACAGATACGCAGTATCTT. This sequence joins TRBV28 and TRBJ2-3, with D uncertain. CDR1 and CDR2 (germline): MDHEN, SYDVKM. The length of the CDR3 is 13 residues.

The rearrangement joins TRBV7-3 to TRBJ2-3; D might be TRBD2 (7 bases). Trimming cost V 1 base and J 8 bases, with 16 bases left between them. The CDR3 is 15 residues long. Per germline, CDR1 SGHTA and CDR2 FQGTGA. The CDR3 reads CASSLKGGAPSTQYF. The CDR3 coding sequence is TGTGCCAGCAGCTTAAAGGGGGGGGCCCCCAGTACGCAGTATTTT.

The chain has TRBV11-2 and TRBJ1-5, with D uncertain. The V gene's germline CDR1 is SGHAT and CDR2 FQNNGV. The CDR3 runs 14 residues. The V gene lost 9 bases and the J gene lost 7 bases, with 19 bases spanning the gap. For the CDR3, the DNA is TGTGCCAGTTGCTTAGGGCAGGTTGGCCAGCCCCAGCATTTT. Amino acids: CASCLGQVGQPQHF.

This clonotype was observed at least ten times. J is TRBJ2-7 and V is TRBV7-9, with 7 bases lining up with TRBD1. Per the germline V gene, CDR1 is SEHNR and CDR2 is FQNEAQ (reference sequence). The length of the CDR3 is 17 residues. The trim removed 2 bases at V and 0 bases at J, leaving 10 bases unmatched. The CDR3 loop is CASSLNTGTESSYEQYF. Written as DNA, the CDR3 is TGTGCCAGCAGCTTAAACACCGGGACAGAAAGCTCCTACGAGCAGTACTTC.

Remarks on this clonotype: A much larger clonotype is one base distant, so this may be a read error. The V and J genes are TRBV6-6 and TRBJ2-5, with D perhaps matching TRBD2 (6 bases). The germline gives CDR1 MNHNY, CDR2 SVGAGI (reference sequence). The CDR3 covers 15 residues. In DNA form, the CDR3 reads TGTACCAGCAGAAGATCCACAGGAGGGTCAGAGACCCAGTACTTC. It yields the protein CTSRRSTGGSETQYF.

About this clonotype itself: At one boundary the junction diverges from the germline segment, which might be a read error. The rearrangement uses TRBV28 and TRBJ2-1; either TRBD1 or TRBD2 may supply D (7 bases each). This CDR3 region has 12 residues. Germline CDR1 is MDHEN and CDR2 is SYDVKM. The CDR3 sequence is CAGSSAGRGQFF. The CDR3 DNA reads TGTGCCGGCAGTTCTGCGGGGAGGGGGCAATTCTTC.

Comments on this clonotype: Lacking the conserved final phenylalanine or tryptophan, this CDR3 likely reflects a read error. This chain links TRBV10-3 with TRBJ1-1; perhaps TRBD1 as D (5 bases). This CDR3 has 15 amino acids. The V gene lost 0 bases and the J gene lost 4 bases, with 12 bases spanning the gap. The V gene's germline CDR1 is ENHRY and CDR2 SYGVKD. The CDR3 DNA is TGTGCCATCAGTGAGTCCCAGGACATCGGCACTGAAGCTTTCCTC. This translates into CAISESQDIGTEAFL.

Regarding this clonotype: Likely a read error: the CDR3 ends without its conserved phenylalanine or tryptophan. The V gene is TRBV11-2, the J gene TRBJ1-2; D ambiguous. V lost 0 bases to trimming and J lost 10 bases, with 15 bases between them. CDR1 and CDR2 (germline): SGHAT, FQNNGV. The CDR3 sequence is 14 residues long. CDR3 sequence: CASSLDLVGSAYTS. CDR3 nucleotide sequence: TGTGCCAGCAGCTTAGATCTAGTAGGTTCAGCCTACACCTCC.

For this clonotype: The CDR3 ends on some other residue instead of the conserved phenylalanine or tryptophan, so this is likely a read error. This chain joins TRBV19 and TRBJ1-1; TRBD1 matches at 9 bases. The V segment lost 3 bases and the J segment 6 bases; nucleotides outside the gene matches: 8. This CDR3 contains 15 residues. The germline CDR1 and CDR2 sequences are LNHDA and SQIVND (reference sequence). In nucleotides, the CDR3 is TGTGCCAGTAGTATGGGACAGGGAGTCCGGGCTGAAGCTTTCCTT. Protein: CASSMGQGVRAEAFL.

Concerning this clonotype: The conserved final phenylalanine or tryptophan is absent from the CDR3, which likely points to a read error. The chain combines TRBV11-3 with TRBJ2-3; D ambiguous. The CDR3 runs to 12 residues. Germline values: CDR1 SGHNT, CDR2 YENEEA. The chain's CDR3 is CASSLGRRTQYL. CDR3 sequence (DNA): TGTGCCAGCAGTTTAGGTCGTAGGACGCAGTATCTT.

As for this clonotype: An end of the junction differs from the germline gene, which may be a read error. V gene TRBV15 combines with J gene TRBJ1-3, with no clear D. This CDR3 is 17 amino acids long. Germline CDR1 reads LNHNV; CDR2 reads YYDKDF (reference sequence). The CDR3 protein is CATSRDARAYSGNIIYF. CDR3 nucleotides: TGTGCCACCAGCAGAGACGCCCGGGCCTACTCTGGGAACATCATATATTTT. Together with reference TRBV15 and TRBJ1-3, the CDR3 gives the full variable domain: DAMVIQNPRYQVTQFGKPVTLSCSQTLNHNVMYWYQQKSSQAPKLLFHYYDKDFNNEADTPDNFQSRRPNTSFCFLDIRSPGLGDTAMYLCATSRDARAYSGNIIYFGEGSWLTVV.

Remarks on this clonotype: One base away lies a much larger clone, so this may be a sequencing read error. This chain joins TRBV6-6 and TRBJ1-5; possibly TRBD1 for D (5 bases). Per germline, CDR1 MNHNY and CDR2 SVGAGI (reference sequence). Trimming cost V 5 bases and J 3 bases, with 17 bases left between them. CDR3 size: 16 residues. The CDR3 loop is CASSLRSGGNNQPQHF. CDR3 DNA: TGTGCCAGCAGTCTTAGATCGGGGGGTAACAATCAGCCCCAGCATTTT.

Within the sample, this clonotype is medium-sized (0.01 to 0.1%). The rearrangement uses TRBV11-2 and TRBJ2-5, with 7 nucleotides matching TRBD2. From germline, CDR1 is SGHAT and CDR2 FQNNGV. V was pared by 1 base and J by 2 bases, with 7 bases of the junction left unmatched. The CDR3 runs 16 residues. Here the CDR3 reads CASSLGSASGQETQYF. In DNA form, the CDR3 reads TGTGCCAGCAGCTTAGGATCGGCTAGCGGACAAGAGACCCAGTACTTC.

Turning to this clonotype: One end of the junction is discordant with germline, which a read error may explain. The V and J genes are TRBV5-1 and TRBJ2-1; 11 positions agree with TRBD2. CDR1 is SGHRS and CDR2 is YFSETQ in the germline V gene. The CDR3 spans 15 residues. CDR3 nucleotides: TGCGCCAGCAGCTCAAATGGGGGAACTAGCGGGAGAACAAACTTC. Translating gives CASSSNGGTSGRTNF.

On this clonotype: The conserved phenylalanine or tryptophan is not found at the CDR3 terminus, so this likely reflects a read error. The limits of the CDR3 on the DNA are not certain, so only TCRdb's listed CDR3 is given. This sequence joins TRBV6-1 and TRBJ2-7; the table calls TRBD1, which could not be checked here. From its first to its last residue, the CDR3 has 15 amino acids. Germline loops: CDR1 MNHNS, CDR2 SASEGT. CDR3 sequence reads: CANSEGPRVSYEQCL.

This clonotype showed up many times. This chain uses TRBV12-3 or TRBV12-4 with TRBJ2-7; D is unclear. The CDR3 is 13 amino acids. V was pared by 1 base and J by 3 bases, with 7 bases between. CDR3 DNA sequence: TGTGCCAGCAGTTTAGGGGCTCGCTACGAGCAGTACTTC. This encodes CASSLGARYEQYF.

The V call is TRBV18, the J call TRBJ2-3; 8 bases agree with TRBD1. The length of the CDR3 is 15 residues. With V trimmed by 5 bases and J by 4 bases, 8 bases remained unmatched. CDR1 and CDR2 from the germline V gene are KGHSH and LQKENI. The CDR3 reads CASSADRDLSDTQYF. The CDR3 DNA follows: TGTGCCAGCTCAGCGGACAGGGATTTGTCAGATACGCAGTATTTT.

The chain combines TRBV11-2 with TRBJ2-5; D perhaps matches TRBD2 (6 bases). Trimming pared 8 bases from V and 6 bases from J, leaving 16 bases between. Germline CDR1 SGHAT, CDR2 FQNNGV. This CDR3 comprises 13 residues. The CDR3 DNA is TGTGCCAGCTGCTATACACGGGGGAAGACCCAGTACTTC. Translating it yields CASCYTRGKTQYF.

Comments on this clonotype: Its ends do not fully match the called genes, so a read error is possible. The chain carries TRBV7-9 and TRBJ2-3, with 7 bases matching TRBD2. Germline V gene sequence: CDR1 SEHNR, CDR2 FQNEAQ (reference sequence). This CDR3 has 14 residues. CDR3 bases: TGTGGCAGCAGCCCCCTAGGGAGGGCAGATACGCAGTATTTT. Translating it yields CGSSPLGRADTQYF.

This clonotype turned up a few times. This chain uses TRBV5-1 with TRBJ2-1; no reliable D call. The CDR3 sequence is 11 residues long. The germline V and J ends were trimmed by 2 bases and 12 bases, with 9 bases remaining between them. CDR1 and CDR2 (germline): SGHRS, YFSETQ. CDR3 nucleotide sequence: TGCGCCAGCAGCTTCCAACAATTGCAGTTCTTC. Its protein product is CASSFQQLQFF.

This clonotype has at least ten counts. The chain recombines TRBV4-2 with TRBJ2-3, with a weak D call TRBD1 (5 bases). Trimming removed 5 bases from V and 4 bases from J, with 19 bases in between. CDR3 size: 16 residues. Germline V CDR1 and CDR2: LGHNA, YNFKEQ. CDR3 in DNA: TGTGCCAGCAGCTCCCTGAAAGGCAGGGCCCCAGATACGCAGTATTTT. This translates into CASSSLKGRAPDTQYF.

This clonotype has just a few counts. A single base separates this from a much larger clone, so it may be a read error. The chain is built from TRBV5-4 and TRBJ2-1; D remains unclear. The CDR3 runs to 12 residues. The V end was cut by 4 bases, the J end by 9 bases, with 11 bases between. Germline values: CDR1 SGHNT, CDR2 YYREEE (reference sequence). CDR3 nucleotides: TGTGCCAGCAGCGGCTCAAAGAGTGAGCAGTTCTTC. It is translated as CASSGSKSEQFF.

This clonotype has only a few counts. Given a much more abundant clone one base away, this may be a read error. The CDR3 sequence is CASSPTSGKETQHF. CDR3 bases: TGTGCCAGCAGTCCTACTAGCGGGAAGGAGACCCAGCACTTC. This chain connects TRBV12-3 or TRBV12-4 to TRBJ2-5, with 10 nucleotides matching TRBD2. This CDR3 is 14 amino acids long.

As regards this clonotype: The germline gene is not matched at one end of the junction; a read error may be the cause. The gene calls are TRBV11-2 and TRBJ2-5; unclear D gene. The CDR3 runs to 13 residues. Germline loops: CDR1 SGHAT, CDR2 FQNNGV. The CDR3 bases are TGTGCCAGCAGCTTTCAGCGCGGAGAGATCCAGTACTTC. Translated, it gives CASSFQRGEIQYF.

The table lists this clonotype with many counts. V gene TRBV5-4 combines with J gene TRBJ2-2; D is possibly TRBD1 (5 bases). Germline V gene sequence: CDR1 SGHNT, CDR2 YYREEE (reference sequence). The V end lost 4 bases, the J end lost 1 base, and 11 bases lay between the germline ends. The CDR3 has 15 residues. The CDR3 DNA follows: TGTGCCAGCAGCACCACACAGGTGAACACCGGGGAGCTGTTTTTT. Protein product: CASSTTQVNTGELFF.

Remarks on this clonotype: The germline gene is not matched at one end of the junction; a read error may be the cause. The chain joins TRBV11-2 to TRBJ2-1; 7 bases are a match to TRBD2. CDR1 is SGHAT, CDR2 FQNNGV, per germline. This CDR3 is built from 16 residues. The CDR3 sequence: CARSSGGGSFYNEQFF. The CDR3 DNA reads TGTGCCAGGAGCTCAGGAGGCGGGAGTTTTTACAATGAGCAGTTCTTC.

Note on this clonotype: This may be a read error: a much more frequent sequence differs by one nucleotide. The V gene is TRBV5-6, the J gene TRBJ2-7, with D unclear. The CDR3 length is 11 residues. The germline V gene has CDR1 SGHDT and CDR2 YYEEEE. DNA for the CDR3: TGTGCCAGCAGCTTTCTCTACGGGCAGTACTTC. It is translated as CASSFLYGQYF.